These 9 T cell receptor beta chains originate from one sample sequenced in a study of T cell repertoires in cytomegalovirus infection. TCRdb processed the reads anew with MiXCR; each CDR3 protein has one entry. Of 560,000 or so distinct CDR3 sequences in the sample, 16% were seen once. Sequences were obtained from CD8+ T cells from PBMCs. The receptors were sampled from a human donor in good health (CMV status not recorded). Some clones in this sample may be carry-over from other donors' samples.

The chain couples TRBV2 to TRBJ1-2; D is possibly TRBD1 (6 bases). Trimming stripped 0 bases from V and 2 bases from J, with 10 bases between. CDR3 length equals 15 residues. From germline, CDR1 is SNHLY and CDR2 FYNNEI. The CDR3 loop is CASSEAKTGNYGYTF. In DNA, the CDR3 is TGTGCCAGCAGTGAAGCAAAGACAGGAAACTATGGCTACACCTTC.

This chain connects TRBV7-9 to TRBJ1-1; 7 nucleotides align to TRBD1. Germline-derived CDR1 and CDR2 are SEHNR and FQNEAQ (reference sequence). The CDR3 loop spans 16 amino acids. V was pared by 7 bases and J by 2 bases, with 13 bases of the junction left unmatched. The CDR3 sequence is CASITGTAQSNTEAFF. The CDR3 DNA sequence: TGTGCCAGCATAACCGGGACAGCCCAATCCAACACTGAAGCTTTCTTT.

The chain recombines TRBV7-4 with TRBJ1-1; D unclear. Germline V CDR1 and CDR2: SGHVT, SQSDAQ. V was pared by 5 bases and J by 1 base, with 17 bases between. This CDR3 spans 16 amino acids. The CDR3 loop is CASSPGLYGGNTEAFF. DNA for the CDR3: TGTGCCAGCAGCCCGGGCTTATACGGCGGGAACACTGAAGCTTTCTTT. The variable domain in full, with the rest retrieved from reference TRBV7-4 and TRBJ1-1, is GAGVSQSPRYKVAKRGRDVALRCDSISGHVTLYWYRQTLGQGSEVLTYSQSDAQRDKSGRPSGRFSAERPERSVSTLKIQRTEQGDSAVYLCASSPGLYGGNTEAFFGQGTRLTVV.

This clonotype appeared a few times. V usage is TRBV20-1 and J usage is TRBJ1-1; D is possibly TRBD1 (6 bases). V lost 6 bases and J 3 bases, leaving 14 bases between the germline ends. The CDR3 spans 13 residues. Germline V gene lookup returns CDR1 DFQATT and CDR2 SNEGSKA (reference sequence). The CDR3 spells CSANTEGDTEAFF. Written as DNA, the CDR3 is TGCAGTGCAAATACGGAGGGGGACACTGAAGCTTTCTTT.

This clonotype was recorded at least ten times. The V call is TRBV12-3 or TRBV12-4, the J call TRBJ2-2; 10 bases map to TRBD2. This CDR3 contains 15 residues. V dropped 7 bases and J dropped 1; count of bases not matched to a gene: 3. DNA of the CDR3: TGTGCCAGCACTCGGACTAGCGGGAACACCGGGGAGCTGTTTTTT. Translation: CASTRTSGNTGELFF.

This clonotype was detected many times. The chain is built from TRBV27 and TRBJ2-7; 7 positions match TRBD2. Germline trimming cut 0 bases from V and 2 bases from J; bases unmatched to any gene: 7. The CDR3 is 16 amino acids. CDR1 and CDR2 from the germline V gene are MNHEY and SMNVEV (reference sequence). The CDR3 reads CASSLSGSGSTYEQYF. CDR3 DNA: TGTGCCAGCAGTTTATCGGGTAGCGGGTCAACCTACGAGCAGTACTTC.

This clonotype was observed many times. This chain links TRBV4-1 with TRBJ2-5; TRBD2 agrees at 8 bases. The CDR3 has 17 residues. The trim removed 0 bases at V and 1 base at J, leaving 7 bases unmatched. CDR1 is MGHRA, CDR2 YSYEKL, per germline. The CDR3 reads CASSQEGSGIPQETQYF. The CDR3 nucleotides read TGCGCCAGCAGCCAAGAGGGTAGCGGGATCCCCCAAGAGACCCAGTACTTC.

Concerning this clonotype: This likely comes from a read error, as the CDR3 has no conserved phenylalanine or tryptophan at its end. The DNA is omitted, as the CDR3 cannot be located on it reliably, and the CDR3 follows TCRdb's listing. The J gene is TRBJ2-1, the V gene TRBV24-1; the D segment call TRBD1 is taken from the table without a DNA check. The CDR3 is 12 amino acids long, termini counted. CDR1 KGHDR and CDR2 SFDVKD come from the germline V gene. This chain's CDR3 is CATSDGGGEQLL.

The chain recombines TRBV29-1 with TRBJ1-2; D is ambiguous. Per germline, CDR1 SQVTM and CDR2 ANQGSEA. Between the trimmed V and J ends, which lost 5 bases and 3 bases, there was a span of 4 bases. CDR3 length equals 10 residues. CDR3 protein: CSVTDYGYTF. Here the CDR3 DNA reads TGCAGCGTTACAGACTATGGCTACACCTTC.